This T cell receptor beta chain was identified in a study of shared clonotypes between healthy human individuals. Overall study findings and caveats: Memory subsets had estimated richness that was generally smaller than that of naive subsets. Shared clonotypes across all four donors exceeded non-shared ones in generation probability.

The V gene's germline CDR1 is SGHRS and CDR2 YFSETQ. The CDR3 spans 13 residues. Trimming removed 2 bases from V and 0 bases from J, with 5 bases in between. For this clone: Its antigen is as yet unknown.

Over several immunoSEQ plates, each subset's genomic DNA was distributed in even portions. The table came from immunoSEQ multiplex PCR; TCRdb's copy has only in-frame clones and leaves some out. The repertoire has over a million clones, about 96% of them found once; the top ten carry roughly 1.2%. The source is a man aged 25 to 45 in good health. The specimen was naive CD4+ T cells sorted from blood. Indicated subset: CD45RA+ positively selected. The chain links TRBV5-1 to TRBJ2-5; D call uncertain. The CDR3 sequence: CASSFQYQETQYF. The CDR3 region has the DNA TGCGCCAGCAGCTTTCAGTACCAAGAGACCCAGTACTTC.